A selection of T cell receptor beta chains follows, all from one sample in a study of cytomegalovirus exposure and HLA in healthy donors. Profiling relied on immunoSEQ multiplex PCR, and the TCRdb table lists in-frame clones only, not all of them. Of approximately 130,000 clones listed, approximately 85% were seen once; the top ten hold about 6.7%. Material: PBMCs. The receptors come from a woman aged 25 to 39 in good health and CMV-seropositive. The CDR3 runs from the conserved cysteine through the conserved F or W.

>TRBV5-6|TRBJ1-5
CASSLLGVSNQPQHF
>TRBV27|TRBJ2-7
CASGGRGGGEQYF
>TRBV28|TRBJ2-3
CASKFRGGGTDTQYF
>TRBV13|TRBJ1-2
CASSADRGRGYTF
>TRBV19|TRBJ2-6
CASSSGTGLSGANVLTF
>TRBV11-2|TRBJ2-1
CASSSPVIGGAYNEQFF
>TRBV5-5|TRBJ1-1
CASSLYGGGTEAFF
>TRBV6-5|TRBJ1-4
CASRKGGEKLFF
>TRBV29-1|TRBJ1-1
CSVAGTGEAFF
>TRBV19|TRBJ1-5
CASSWTGNQPQHF
>TRBV7-3|TRBJ1-2
CASSPGGDYGYTF
>TRBV5-4|TRBJ2-3
CASSLRSGRPTTDTQYF
>TRBV6-5|TRBJ2-7
CASSYSTQREQYF
>TRBV5-5|TRBJ1-4
CASSFEVEKLFF
>TRBV2|TRBJ2-1
CASSHLGLAGHEQFF
>TRBV11-3|TRBJ2-1
CASSLRTGDLGEEQFF
>TRBV27|TRBJ2-1
CASKIGTSGSNEQFF
>TRBV5-4|TRBJ1-2
CASSSYTAPYGYTF